These T cell receptor beta chains were read from a single sample in a study of cytomegalovirus exposure and HLA in healthy donors. Data came from immunoSEQ multiplex PCR; TCRdb stores just in-frame clones and leaves some out. This table holds roughly 100,000 clones, over 55% found once. Sequencing input: PBMCs. The receptors originated from a female donor in good health and CMV-seronegative. CDR3s include the opening cysteine and the closing phenylalanine or tryptophan. The D gene is left open where the match is weak. Some rows mark clone size as missing; the rest say once, few, many or name a class of expanded clone.

V	J	D	size	DNA	CDR3
TRBV7-2	TRBJ2-1	.	.	TGTGCCAGCAGCTTAGAGTGGGAGGCCTCCTACAATGAGCAGTTCTTC	CASSLEWEASYNEQFF
TRBV18	TRBJ2-7	.	.	TGTGCCAGCTCAAGGACTCCCTCCTACGAGCAGTACTTC	CASSRTPSYEQYF
TRBV11-1	TRBJ2-7	.	.	TGTGCCAGCAGCTCCTCACCGCCGGACTGGGGGCCCTACGAGCAGTACTTC	CASSSSPPDWGPYEQYF
TRBV10-3	TRBJ1-1	.	.	TGTGCCATCACTCCAGGTCCAGGGAACACTGAAGCTTTCTTT	CAITPGPGNTEAFF
TRBV10-3	TRBJ1-1	.	few	TGTGCCATCAGGTCGTCAGGGGAGGGGAAAGCTTTCTTT	CAIRSSGEGKAFF
TRBV6-4	TRBJ2-2	TRBD2	medium-sized	TGTGCCAGCAGTGCGGGAGGGCCCGGGGAGCTGTTTTTT	CASSAGGPGELFF
TRBV19	TRBJ1-4	.	.	TGTGCCAGTACCTCCCTCAGGGATTCTGAAAAACTGTTTTTT	CASTSLRDSEKLFF
TRBV7-9	TRBJ2-7	.	.	TGTGCCAGCAGCTTAGGGAGGGACCAGTACTTC	CASSLGRDQYF
TRBV7-8	TRBJ2-7	TRBD1	.	TGTGCCAGCAGCTTAGCCCCGGGACAGCCGTTCGGGGAGCAGTACTTC	CASSLAPGQPFGEQYF
TRBV10-3	TRBJ2-2	TRBD2	.	TGTGCCATCAGTCTAGCGGGAGGTACCGGGGAGCTGTTTTTT	CAISLAGGTGELFF
TRBV7-2	TRBJ2-1	TRBD2	.	TGTGCCAGCAGCTCCAGGACTAGCTTCCGGAATGAGCAGTTCTTC	CASSSRTSFRNEQFF
TRBV7-7	TRBJ2-5	TRBD2	few	TGTGCCAGCTCCAGGACTAGCACGGGAGAGACCCAGTACTTC	CASSRTSTGETQYF
TRBV6-6	TRBJ1-1	TRBD1	few	TGTGCCAGCAGTTACCCTATCAGGGGGAGCCCCTCTGAAGCTTTCTTT	CASSYPIRGSPSEAFF
TRBV30	TRBJ2-6	TRBD1	.	TGTGCCTGGAGTCGGGACAGCTCTGGGGCCAACGTCCTGACTTTC	CAWSRDSSGANVLTF
TRBV5-4	TRBJ2-7	TRBD1	.	TGTGCCAGCAGTTTGGACAGGGGACCAAACCGTTACGAGCAGTACTTC	CASSLDRGPNRYEQYF
TRBV28	TRBJ1-2	.	.	TGTGCCAGCATCGAACATCAGGAGGGCTATGGCTACACCTTC	CASIEHQEGYGYTF
TRBV10-3	TRBJ2-3	TRBD1	.	TGTGCCATCAGTGGGGGGACAGGGCGGGATACGCAGTATTTT	CAISGGTGRDTQYF
TRBV5-1	TRBJ2-5	.	.	TGCGCCAGCAGCCTACAAGCTAAAGAGGGAGAGACCCAGTACTTC	CASSLQAKEGETQYF
TRBV18	TRBJ1-5	.	.	TGTGCCAGCTCACTGGACGCGGGTGGCAATCAGCCCCAGCATTTT	CASSLDAGGNQPQHF
TRBV7-8	TRBJ1-5	TRBD1	.	TGTGCCAGCAGCTCCAATCGGACAGGGATTCAGCCCCAGCATTTT	CASSSNRTGIQPQHF
TRBV5-1	TRBJ2-2	TRBD1	.	TGCGCCAGCAGCTTGGAATCGGACAGGGCGAACACCGGGGAGCTGTTTTTT	CASSLESDRANTGELFF
TRBV5-1	TRBJ2-1	.	.	TGCGCCAGCAGTCTAGGAGTCCTGGGTGAGCAGTTCTTC	CASSLGVLGEQFF
TRBV7-9	TRBJ2-7	.	.	TGTGCCAGCAGCTTAATCGGGGGTCGGGAGACCTACGAGCAGTACTTC	CASSLIGGRETYEQYF
TRBV27	TRBJ1-5	.	once	TGTGCCAGCAGTTTATCGCGGGGCAATCAGCCCCAGCATTTT	CASSLSRGNQPQHF
TRBV27	TRBJ2-6	.	.	TGTGCCAGCAGTTTATCGGCGGGGATAGGCACTGGGGCCAACGTCCTGACTTTC	CASSLSAGIGTGANVLTF
TRBV20-1	TRBJ2-3	.	.	TGCAGTGCTCGACAGGATGGTACGCAGTATTTT	CSARQDGTQYF
TRBV5-1	TRBJ2-4	.	.	TGCGCCAGCAGCTTTCGTCCCGGCGGGGACAAAAACATTCAGTACTTC	CASSFRPGGDKNIQYF
TRBV29-1	TRBJ2-1	.	few	TGCAGCGTTGCCCCAAACACCCTCAATGAGCAGTTCTTC	CSVAPNTLNEQFF
TRBV29-1	TRBJ2-7	.	few	TGCAGCGTTGGGGGGAACACAGGGCACTACGAGCAGTACTTC	CSVGGNTGHYEQYF
TRBV5-6	TRBJ1-2	.	.	TGTGCCAGCAGCTCACCCAGCAGGGGCTACTATGGCTACACCTTC	CASSSPSRGYYGYTF
TRBV7-3	TRBJ2-3	TRBD2	.	TGTGCCAGCAGCTCGGGACTAGCGAGTGCGCAGTATTTT	CASSSGLASAQYF
TRBV2	TRBJ2-2	TRBD2	.	TGTGCCAGCAGAGTCCCCGGGACTAGCGGGTCACCGTGGGAGCTGTTTTTT	CASRVPGTSGSPWELFF
TRBV28	TRBJ1-2	.	once	TGTGCCAGCATGGGTAGGAGCTATGGCTACACCTTC	CASMGRSYGYTF
TRBV11-2	TRBJ2-2	TRBD1	.	TGTGCCAGCAGCTTACAGCGGACAGGGGACACCGGGGAGCTGTTTTTT	CASSLQRTGDTGELFF
TRBV7-9	TRBJ2-7	.	.	TGTGCCAGCAGCCCTCTAGAGGTACAGGAGACCTACGAGCAGTACTTC	CASSPLEVQETYEQYF
TRBV28	TRBJ2-1	.	.	TGTGCCAGCAGTACAGGGCCCTTCGGCTCCTACAATGAGCAGTTCTTC	CASSTGPFGSYNEQFF
TRBV9	TRBJ2-5	TRBD2	.	TGTGCCAGCAGCTCTAGCGGGGCCGCCCAAGAGACCCAGTACTTC	CASSSSGAAQETQYF
TRBV10-3	TRBJ1-4	.	.	TGTGCCATCAGTGATTCCCAGGGTGATGAGGAAAAACTGTTTTTT	CAISDSQGDEEKLFF
TRBV25-1	TRBJ2-7	TRBD2	.	TGTGCCAGCAGGCCTCCCGGGGAGGGATGGGAGCAGTACTTC	CASRPPGEGWEQYF
TRBV11-3	TRBJ2-7	TRBD1	.	TGTGCCAGCAGCCCGGGACAGGGTTGGTCCTACGAGCAGTACTTC	CASSPGQGWSYEQYF
TRBV10-1	TRBJ2-3	.	.	TGCGCGACGAGGGGGGAGGGGCCATCAGATACGCAGTATTTT	CATRGEGPSDTQYF
TRBV7-2	TRBJ2-2	TRBD2	few	TGTGCCAGCAGCGAGACGAGCGGGAGGGGGACCGGGGAGCTGTTTTTT	CASSETSGRGTGELFF
TRBV9	TRBJ2-3	TRBD2	.	TGTGCCAGCAGCGTAGAGAGGGGGACTAGCGGCTTAAGTACGCAGTATTTT	CASSVERGTSGLSTQYF
TRBV4-2	TRBJ2-2	.	.	TGTGCCAGCAGCCAAGAAGGCAGGGGAAACACCGGGGAGCTGTTTTTT	CASSQEGRGNTGELFF
TRBV7-2	TRBJ1-5	.	.	TGTGCCAGCAGCTCCCGGTATAGCAATCAGCCCCAGCATTTT	CASSSRYSNQPQHF
TRBV6-1	TRBJ2-2	TRBD1	.	TGTGCCAGCAGTGCCTTACAGGGGGCCGGGGAGCTGTTTTTT	CASSALQGAGELFF
TRBV4-2	TRBJ2-2	TRBD2	.	TGTGCCAGCAGCTACCTTACTAGCGGGAGGAACGGGGAGCTGTTTTTT	CASSYLTSGRNGELFF
TRBV7-8	TRBJ1-2	TRBD1	.	TGTGCCAGCAGCTTAGCGACAGGGGTGAAGGAAGGCTACACCTTC	CASSLATGVKEGYTF
TRBV19	TRBJ1-4	TRBD1	.	TGTGCCAGTAGTATAGCCGCGGACAGGGGAAATGAAAAACTGTTTTTT	CASSIAADRGNEKLFF
TRBV7-2	TRBJ1-2	.	.	TGTGCCAGCAGCCCGGCGGGGGGGGCGCGGGGCTACACCTTC	CASSPAGGARGYTF
TRBV7-3	TRBJ2-2	TRBD2	.	TGTGCCAGCAGCTCGACCGGGGGGGTCTCCGGGGAGCTGTTTTTT	CASSSTGGVSGELFF
TRBV30	TRBJ1-1	.	.	TGTGCCTCCCGTTTGGGTAGCGGCACTGAAGCTTTCTTT	CASRLGSGTEAFF
TRBV27	TRBJ2-1	.	.	TGTGCCAGCACCCCCGATTTGGGTCAGGGCGGCTACAATGAGCAGTTCTTC	CASTPDLGQGGYNEQFF
TRBV6-5	TRBJ1-3	TRBD1	few	TGTGCCAGCAGTTACATGACAGGGGGAGCTGGAAACACCATATATTTT	CASSYMTGGAGNTIYF
TRBV21-1	TRBJ2-7	.	.	TGTGCCAGAGGGCGGGCAGTACAGTACTTC	CARGRAVQYF
TRBV4-2	TRBJ1-1	TRBD1	.	TGTGCCAGCAGCCAAGCTCTGACAGGGAGTAGGGGTAACACTGAAGCTTTCTTT	CASSQALTGSRGNTEAFF
TRBV13	TRBJ2-7	.	.	TGTGCCAGCAGCCGGGGGGCGGGCGCCTACGAGCAGTACTTC	CASSRGAGAYEQYF
TRBV14	TRBJ1-2	TRBD1	.	TGTGCCAGCAGCCAAGATCGGGGGACAGGGGATGGCTACACCTTC	CASSQDRGTGDGYTF
TRBV2	TRBJ1-1	TRBD1	.	TGTGCCAGCAGGAGGAGAGGGGGCGGGTTCTTGAACACTGAAGCTTTCTTT	CASRRRGGGFLNTEAFF